What follows describes a single T cell receptor (beta chain). As yet, its antigen is unknown. The data were taken from a study of T cells after yellow fever vaccination. Study outcomes and limitations: It was the secondary response that reached its peak faster, day 5 versus 15, but it was weaker. Contamination by abundant bulk-population clonotypes could be present in FACS-sorted repertoires.

MiXCR, run by TCRdb on the 5' RACE reads, gives a single entry per CDR3 protein. Found here are about 500,000 distinct CDR3 sequences, about a sixth of them singletons; the top ten hold roughly 17%. The V end lost 2 bases, the J end lost 1 base, and 16 bases lay between the germline ends. The CDR3 is 16 amino acids. Germline V CDR1 and CDR2: SGHRS, YFSETQ. The sequence was collected from a man aged 18-30 years who received the YFV17D yellow fever vaccine. Specimen: PBMCs, collected around 5 days after the first yellow fever vaccination. This chain connects TRBV5-1 to TRBJ2-7; D may correspond to TRBD1 or TRBD2 (5 bases each). The CDR3 DNA follows: TGCGCCAGCAGCTTAGTCGAGGGGTCGTTTTCCTACGAGCAGTACTTC. Translating gives CASSLVEGSFSYEQYF.